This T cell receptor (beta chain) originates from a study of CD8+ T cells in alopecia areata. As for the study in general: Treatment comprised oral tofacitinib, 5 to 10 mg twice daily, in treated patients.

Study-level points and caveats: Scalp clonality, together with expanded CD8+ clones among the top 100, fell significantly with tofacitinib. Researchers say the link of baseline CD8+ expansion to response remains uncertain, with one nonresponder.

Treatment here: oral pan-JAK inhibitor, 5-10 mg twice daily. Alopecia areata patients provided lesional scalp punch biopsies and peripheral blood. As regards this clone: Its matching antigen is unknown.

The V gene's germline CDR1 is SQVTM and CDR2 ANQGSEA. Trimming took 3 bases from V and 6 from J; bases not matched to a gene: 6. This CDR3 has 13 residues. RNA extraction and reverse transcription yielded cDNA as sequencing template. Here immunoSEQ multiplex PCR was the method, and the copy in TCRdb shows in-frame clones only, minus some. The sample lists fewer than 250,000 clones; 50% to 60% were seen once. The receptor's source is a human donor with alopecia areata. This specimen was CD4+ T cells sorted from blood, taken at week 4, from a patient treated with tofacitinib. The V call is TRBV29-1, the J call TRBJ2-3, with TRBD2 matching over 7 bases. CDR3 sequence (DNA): TGCAGCGTTGAGCTGGCGGGAGTGGATACGCAGTATTTT. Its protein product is CSVELAGVDTQYF.